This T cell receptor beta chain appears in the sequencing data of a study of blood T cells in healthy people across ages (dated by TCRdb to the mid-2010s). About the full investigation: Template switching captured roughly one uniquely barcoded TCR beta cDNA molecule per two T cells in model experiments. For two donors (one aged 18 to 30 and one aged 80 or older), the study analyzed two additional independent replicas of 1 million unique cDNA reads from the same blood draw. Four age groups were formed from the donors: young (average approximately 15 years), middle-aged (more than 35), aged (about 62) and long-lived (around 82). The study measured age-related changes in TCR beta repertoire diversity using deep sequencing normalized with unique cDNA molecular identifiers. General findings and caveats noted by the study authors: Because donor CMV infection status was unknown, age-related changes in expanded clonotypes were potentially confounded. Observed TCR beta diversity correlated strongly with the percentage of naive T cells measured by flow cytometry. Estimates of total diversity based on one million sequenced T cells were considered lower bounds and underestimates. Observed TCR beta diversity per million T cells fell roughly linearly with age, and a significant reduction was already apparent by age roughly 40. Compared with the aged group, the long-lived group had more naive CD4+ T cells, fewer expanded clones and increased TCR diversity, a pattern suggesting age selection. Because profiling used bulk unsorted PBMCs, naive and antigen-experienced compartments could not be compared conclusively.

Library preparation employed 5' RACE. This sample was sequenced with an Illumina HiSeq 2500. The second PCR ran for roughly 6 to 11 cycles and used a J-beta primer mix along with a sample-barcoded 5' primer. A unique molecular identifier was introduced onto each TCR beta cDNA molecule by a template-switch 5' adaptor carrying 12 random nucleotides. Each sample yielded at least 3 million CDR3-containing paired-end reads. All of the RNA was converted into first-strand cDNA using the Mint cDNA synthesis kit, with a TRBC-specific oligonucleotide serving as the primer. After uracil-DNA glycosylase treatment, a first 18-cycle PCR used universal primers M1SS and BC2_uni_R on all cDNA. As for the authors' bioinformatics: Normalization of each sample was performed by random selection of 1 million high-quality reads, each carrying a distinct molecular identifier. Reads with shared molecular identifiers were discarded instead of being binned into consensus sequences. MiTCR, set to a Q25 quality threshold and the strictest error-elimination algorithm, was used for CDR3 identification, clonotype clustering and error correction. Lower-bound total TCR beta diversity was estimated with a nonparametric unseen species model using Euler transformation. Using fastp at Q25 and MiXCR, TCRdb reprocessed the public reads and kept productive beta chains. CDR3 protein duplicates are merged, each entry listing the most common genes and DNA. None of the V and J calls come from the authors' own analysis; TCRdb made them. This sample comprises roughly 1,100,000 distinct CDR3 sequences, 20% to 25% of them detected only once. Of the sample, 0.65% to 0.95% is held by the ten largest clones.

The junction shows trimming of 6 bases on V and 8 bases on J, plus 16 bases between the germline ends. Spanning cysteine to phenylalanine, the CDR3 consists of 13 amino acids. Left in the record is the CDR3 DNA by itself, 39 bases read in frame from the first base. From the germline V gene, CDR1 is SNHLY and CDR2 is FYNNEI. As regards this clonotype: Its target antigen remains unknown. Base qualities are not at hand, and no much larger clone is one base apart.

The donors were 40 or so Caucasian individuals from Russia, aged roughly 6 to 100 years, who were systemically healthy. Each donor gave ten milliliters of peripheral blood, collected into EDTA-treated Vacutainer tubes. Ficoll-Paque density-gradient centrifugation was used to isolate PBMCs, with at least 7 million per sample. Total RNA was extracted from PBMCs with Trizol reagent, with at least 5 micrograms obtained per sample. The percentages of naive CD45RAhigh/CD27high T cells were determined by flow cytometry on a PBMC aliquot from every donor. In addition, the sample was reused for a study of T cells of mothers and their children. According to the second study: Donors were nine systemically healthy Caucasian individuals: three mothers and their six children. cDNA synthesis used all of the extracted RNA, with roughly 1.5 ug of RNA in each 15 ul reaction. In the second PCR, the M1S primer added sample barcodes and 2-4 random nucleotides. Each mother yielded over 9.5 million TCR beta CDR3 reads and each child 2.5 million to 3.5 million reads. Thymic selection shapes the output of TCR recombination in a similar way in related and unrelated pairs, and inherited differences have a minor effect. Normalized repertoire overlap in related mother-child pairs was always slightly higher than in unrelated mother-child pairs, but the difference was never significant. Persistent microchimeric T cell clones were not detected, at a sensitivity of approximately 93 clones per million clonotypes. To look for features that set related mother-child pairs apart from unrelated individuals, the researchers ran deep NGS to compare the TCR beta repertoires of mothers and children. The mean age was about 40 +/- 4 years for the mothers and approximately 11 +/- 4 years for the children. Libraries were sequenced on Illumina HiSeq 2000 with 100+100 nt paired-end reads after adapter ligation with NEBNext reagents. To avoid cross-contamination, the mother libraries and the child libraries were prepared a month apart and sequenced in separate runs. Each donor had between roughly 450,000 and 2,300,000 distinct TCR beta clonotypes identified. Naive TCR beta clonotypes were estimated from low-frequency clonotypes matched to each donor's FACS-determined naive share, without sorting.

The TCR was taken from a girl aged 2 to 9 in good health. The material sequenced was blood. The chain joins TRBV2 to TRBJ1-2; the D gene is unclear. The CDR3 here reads CASSMGWIGGYTF. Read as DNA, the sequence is TGTGCCAGCAGCATGGGTTGGATAGGGGGCTACACCTTC.